The 7 T cell receptor beta chains reported below all come from one sample, sequenced in a study of early T cells in non-severe SARS-CoV-2 infection. TCRdb recomputed calls from the 5' RACE reads with MiXCR, one row per CDR3 protein. This repertoire shows fewer than 80,000 distinct CDR3 sequences, less than 15% found once; its top ten account for roughly 3.8%. Sequenced: whole blood. These receptors originate from an adult who was a healthcare worker with PCR-confirmed SARS-CoV-2 infection or an uninfected control (not recorded which).

This clonotype was detected many times. The chain carries TRBV20-1 and TRBJ2-3; D gene uncertain. The germline CDR1 and CDR2 sequences are DFQATT and SNEGSKA (reference sequence). The CDR3 sequence is 17 residues long. Trimming removed 3 bases from V and 4 bases from J, with 23 bases in between. The CDR3: CSASPPVGLGVADTQYF. The CDR3 region has the DNA TGCAGTGCTAGCCCCCCGGTCGGGCTAGGAGTGGCAGATACGCAGTATTTT.

In its sample, this clonotype is medium-sized. V and J are TRBV11-2 and TRBJ1-1; no reliable D call. With 7 bases removed from V and 4 bases from J, the gap between germline ends came to 13 bases. The CDR3 extends over 13 amino acids. The V gene's germline CDR1 is SGHAT and CDR2 FQNNGV. The CDR3 nucleotides are TGTGCCAGCACCCCTGCGGATGGCACTGAAGCTTTCTTT. It translates to CASTPADGTEAFF.

This clonotype was seen ten or more times. The CDR3 DNA is TGTGCCAGCAGCTTGTGGGAGACCCAGTACTTC. Its translation: CASSLWETQYF. J is TRBJ2-5 and V is TRBV7-2; D call uncertain. Trimming cost V 3 bases and J 5 bases, with 4 bases left between them. In germline, CDR1 is SGHTA, CDR2 FQGNSA. This CDR3 is 11 amino acids long.

Many counts were recorded for this clonotype. The rearrangement uses TRBV28 and TRBJ2-5; D perhaps matches TRBD1 (7 bases). CDR3 length equals 13 residues. Germline V gives CDR1 MDHEN, CDR2 SYDVKM. The V gene lost 6 bases and the J gene lost 5 bases, with 13 bases spanning the gap. In DNA, the CDR3 is TGTGCCAGCAGCTCAGGGGGGCTGGAGACCCAGTACTTC. It yields the protein CASSSGGLETQYF.

This clonotype was picked up many times. The rearrangement uses TRBV29-1 and TRBJ1-2, with D possibly being TRBD1 (6 bases). CDR3 size: 12 residues. Germline loops: CDR1 SQVTM, CDR2 ANQGSEA. Trimming pared 7 bases from V and 3 bases from J, leaving 12 bases between. CDR3 loop: CSAAQGDYGYTF. The CDR3 DNA is TGCAGCGCCGCACAGGGTGACTATGGCTACACCTTC.

The genes are TRBV10-2 and TRBJ1-5; D may be TRBD1 (5 bases). Deletions cut 6 bases from V and 7 bases from J, with 13 bases between. The CDR3 covers 13 residues. From germline, CDR1 is WSHSY and CDR2 SAAADI. In DNA form, the CDR3 reads TGCGCCAGCAGAGACAGTGGGAGGCAGCCCCAGCATTTT. This sequence encodes CASRDSGRQPQHF.

V usage is TRBV10-3 and J usage is TRBJ2-7, with D possibly matching TRBD2 (6 bases). V shed 3 bases and J shed 2 bases, with 11 bases lying between them. CDR1 is ENHRY and CDR2 is SYGVKD in the germline V gene. CDR3 length: 14 amino acids. The CDR3 nucleotides read TGTGCCATCAGTGAAGGGACTGGGACCTACGAGCAGTACTTC. Translation gives CAISEGTGTYEQYF.